The present entry profiles one TCR beta chain with its context. Antigen specificity is unknown. Looked up from germline, CDR1 is MGHRA and CDR2 is YSYEKL. The CDR3 length is 17 residues. Trimming pared 7 bases from V and 1 base from J, leaving 19 bases between. This sample is drawn from a study of regulatory T cells in long-lasting Graves disease. Study-level findings and limits: What was studied was peripheral blood only, and not thyroid tissue. Newly diagnosed disease favored TRBV20-1 and TRBJ2-1 over persistent disease. Persistent cases of Graves' showed reduced TCR diversity relative to newly diagnosed patients.

In building TCR beta libraries, iRepertoire HTBI primers were used together with Arm-PCR of CDR3 regions. TCRdb fed the multiplex PCR reads into MiXCR, producing one record per CDR3 protein. Of 680,000 or so distinct CDR3 sequences listed, about 15% were seen once; the top ten hold about 20%. Time point reported: newly diagnosed GD, antithyroid drugs for less than 3 months. From PBMCs, RNA was extracted and then used to make the TCR library. The data were also submitted as part of a second study, on T cells in Graves' hyperthyroidism and ophthalmopathy.

Sequences were derived from peripheral blood mononuclear cells (PBMCs), sampled at new diagnosis, from a patient treated with antithyroid drugs. The receptor comes from a woman in her 30s with Graves disease. This chain connects TRBV4-1 to TRBJ2-2; D might be TRBD2 (6 bases). In nucleotides, the CDR3 is TGCGCCAGCAACCCAACCCCGGGACTGATGAACACCGGGGAGCTGTTTTTT. Translating it yields CASNPTPGLMNTGELFF.